The 26 T cell receptor beta chains below were found in one sample sequenced in a study of blood T cell repertoires in COVID-19. Some clones are missing from TCRdb's copy, which holds only in-frame ones; the method was immunoSEQ multiplex PCR. The sample holds about 69,000 clones, approximately 90% seen once. The sequenced sample consisted of peripheral blood. Receptors originate from a man aged 30-40 years with acute or convalescent COVID-19.

The chain carries TRBV7-3 and TRBJ1-1; the D is unclear. The CDR3 length is 15 residues. Between the trimmed V and J ends, which lost 3 bases and 2 bases, there was a span of 13 bases. From germline, CDR1 is SGHTA and CDR2 FQGTGA. CDR3 sequence: CASSLLAGSNTEAFF. The CDR3, as DNA: TGTGCCAGCAGCTTGCTGGCGGGGAGTAACACTGAAGCTTTCTTT.

The chain is built from TRBV2 and TRBJ2-7; tentatively, D is TRBD1 (6 bases). The germline V gene has CDR1 SNHLY and CDR2 FYNNEI. The CDR3 has 12 residues. Trimming left V 5 bases short and J 3 bases short, with 8 bases between. Here the CDR3 DNA reads TGTGCCAGCAGTAAGGACAGCTACGAGCAGTACTTC. Translation gives CASSKDSYEQYF.

The chain joins TRBV18 to TRBJ1-3, with a possible D match to TRBD1 (5 bases). The CDR3 runs to 13 residues. Germline values: CDR1 KGHSH, CDR2 LQKENI. Trimming cost V 4 bases and J 3 bases, with 7 bases left between them. The CDR3 nucleotides are TGTGCCAGCTCACAGGGGAATGGAAACACCATATATTTT. Translating gives CASSQGNGNTIYF.

The chain is built from TRBV11-2 and TRBJ2-7, with 8 bases that match TRBD2. The CDR3 spans 13 residues. Germline lookup yields CDR1 SGHAT and CDR2 FQNNGV. Trimming at V came to 4 bases and at J to 2 bases, leaving 1 base not matched to a gene. The DNA for the CDR3 is TGTGCCAGCAGCTGGCGGGGGGCCTACGAGCAGTACGTC. Its protein is CASSWRGAYEQYV.

This clone came up once. The CDR3 loop is CASSADQGVEKLFF. In DNA form, the CDR3 reads TGTGCCAGCAGCGCAGATCAGGGGGTAGAAAAACTGTTTTTT. This chain uses TRBV9 with TRBJ1-4; 7 bases match TRBD1. Per the germline V gene, CDR1 is SGDLS and CDR2 is YYNGEE. J lost 8 bases, V lost 3 bases, and 7 bases had no gene match. The CDR3 is 14 residues long.

V and J are TRBV6-5 and TRBJ2-7; a possible D gene is TRBD2 (6 bases). This CDR3 contains 12 residues. Trimming took 6 bases from V and 4 from J, leaving 10 bases between them. CDR1 and CDR2 (germline): MNHEY, SVGAGI. For the CDR3, the DNA is TGTGCCAGCAGGACTAGGGAATACGAGCAGTACGTC. Its protein is CASRTREYEQYV.

The gene calls are TRBV6-5 and TRBJ1-1, with D unresolved. V shed 7 bases and J shed 5 bases, with 20 bases lying between them. Germline CDR1 reads MNHEY; CDR2 reads SVGAGI. The CDR3 spans 15 residues. The CDR3 is CASKGLLGGWTEAFF. The CDR3 DNA sequence: TGTGCCAGCAAGGGCCTCTTGGGCGGGTGGACTGAAGCTTTCTTT.

The gene calls are TRBV10-2 and TRBJ2-5; no reliable D call. Germline V gene data show CDR1 as WSHSY and CDR2 as SAAADI. The CDR3 sequence is 12 residues long. Trimming took 5 bases from V and 1 from J, leaving 5 bases between them. The CDR3 protein is CASSPLQETQYF. The CDR3 bases are TGCGCCAGCAGTCCCCTCCAAGAGACCCAGTACTTC.

This CDR3 is CASTHPGTQDEKLFF. CDR3 coding DNA: TGTGCCAGCACTCACCCCGGGACACAAGATGAAAAACTGTTTTTT. The gene calls are TRBV28 and TRBJ1-4; tentative D call: TRBD1 (6 bases). Trimming stripped 7 bases from V and 6 bases from J, with 18 bases between. Germline values: CDR1 MDHEN, CDR2 SYDVKM. CDR3 length: 15 amino acids.

This chain uses TRBV7-3 with TRBJ1-1, with D uncertain. This CDR3 is built from 13 residues. V dropped 4 bases and J dropped 3 bases, with 9 bases sitting between them. CDR1 is SGHTA and CDR2 is FQGTGA in the germline V gene. CDR3 sequence: CASSSARDTEAFF. The CDR3 DNA is TGTGCCAGCAGCTCGGCACGGGACACTGAAGCTTTCTTT. The entire variable domain, with the rest obtained from reference TRBV7-3 and TRBJ1-1, is as follows: GAGVSQTPSNKVTEKGKYVELRCDPISGHTALYWYRQSLGQGPEFLIYFQGTGAADDSGLPNDRFFAVRPEGSVSTLKIQRTERGDSAVYLCASSSARDTEAFFGQGTRLTVV.

This clone showed up just a few times. This chain links TRBV18 with TRBJ1-5; possible D gene TRBD1, 6 bases. This CDR3 region has 13 residues. From germline, CDR1 is KGHSH and CDR2 LQKENI. The V end was cut by 3 bases, the J end by 4 bases, with 7 bases between. The CDR3 spells CASSPQGNQPQHF. CDR3 bases: TGTGCCAGCTCACCCCAGGGGAATCAGCCCCAGCATTTT.

The rearrangement links TRBV3-1 (or the pseudogene TRBV3-2) to TRBJ1-5, with D possibly being TRBD1 (5 bases). The V gene's germline CDR1 is LGHDT and CDR2 YNNKEL (reference sequence). The ends were cut back, 2 bases at V and 1 base at J, with 6 bases in the middle. This CDR3 comprises 14 residues. The CDR3 is CASSQRGSNQPQHF. In DNA form, the CDR3 reads TGTGCCAGCAGCCAAAGGGGAAGCAATCAGCCCCAGCATTTT.

This chain links TRBV2 with TRBJ2-1; 12 positions agree with TRBD2. The CDR3 contains 15 residues. Germline V gene lookup returns CDR1 SNHLY and CDR2 FYNNEI. V dropped 7 bases and J dropped 8; count of bases not matched to a gene: 9. The CDR3 coding sequence is TGTGCCAGCATTCCCCTAGCGGGAGGGGGCGATGAGCAGTTCTTC. This translates into CASIPLAGGGDEQFF.

V gene TRBV6-5 combines with J gene TRBJ1-6; 11 nucleotides match TRBD1. Germline V gene data show CDR1 as MNHEY and CDR2 as SVGAGI. The CDR3 extends over 15 amino acids. V shed 4 bases, J shed 7 bases, and the junction held 3 bases outside the gene matches. The CDR3 coding sequence is TGTGCCAGCAGTTCTCGGACAGGGGGCAATTCACCCCTCCACTTT. The encoded protein is CASSSRTGGNSPLHF.

V usage is TRBV7-8 and J usage is TRBJ2-7; 11 nucleotides agree with TRBD1. V dropped 4 bases and J dropped 3; count of bases not matched to a gene: 2. There are 14 residues in the CDR3. CDR1 is SGHVS and CDR2 is FQNEAQ in the germline V gene. CDR3 nucleotide sequence: TGTGCCAGCAGCTCAGGGACAGGGGGCTACGAGCAGTACTTC. It yields the protein CASSSGTGGYEQYF.

The chain employs TRBV9 and TRBJ1-4; TRBD1 might be the D (6 bases). The CDR3 contains 14 residues. CDR1 is SGDLS and CDR2 is YYNGEE in the germline V gene. Trimming pared 3 bases from V and 4 bases from J, leaving 10 bases between. CDR3 coding DNA: TGTGCCAGCAGCGAGGGGGGGCTTAATGAAAAACTGTTTTTT. Protein sequence: CASSEGGLNEKLFF.

The genes are TRBV4-2 and TRBJ2-3; D gene unclear. The germline gives CDR1 LGHNA, CDR2 YNFKEQ. The CDR3 extends over 13 amino acids. Trimming left V 1 base short and J 7 bases short, with 9 bases between. CDR3 coding DNA: TGTGCCAGCAGCCAAGGGCGGTTTAATACGCAGTATTTT. Its translation is CASSQGRFNTQYF.

This rearrangement joins TRBV7-8 to TRBJ1-2; possible D gene TRBD1, 5 bases. The length of the CDR3 is 13 residues. Trimming took off 1 base at V and 8 bases at J, with 11 bases between the two ends. Per the germline V gene, CDR1 is SGHVS and CDR2 is FQNEAQ. CDR3 in amino acids: CASSLGTSGGYTF. CDR3 sequence (DNA): TGTGCCAGCAGCTTAGGGACATCTGGGGGCTACACCTTC.

The CDR3 protein is CATSREGRGGTDTQYF. The CDR3 DNA is TGTGCCACCAGCAGAGAGGGGCGGGGGGGCACAGATACGCAGTATTTT. The chain joins TRBV15 to TRBJ2-3; 8 bases match TRBD2. The CDR3 is 16 residues long. CDR1 and CDR2 (germline): LNHNV, YYDKDF (reference sequence). V lost 0 bases to trimming and J lost 1 base; unmatched junction nucleotides: 3.

The chain carries TRBV6-5 and TRBJ1-4; D unresolved. Germline lookup yields CDR1 MNHEY and CDR2 SVGAGI. The CDR3 extends over 14 amino acids. V gave up 5 bases and J gave up 6 bases, with 13 bases separating them. The CDR3 reads CASSTGAVDEKLFF. The CDR3 DNA sequence: TGTGCCAGCAGTACTGGTGCCGTTGATGAAAAACTGTTTTTT.

V gene TRBV5-1 combines with J gene TRBJ1-1; a weak D match, TRBD1 (5 bases). This CDR3 has 12 residues. Germline-derived CDR1 and CDR2 are SGHRS and YFSETQ. The germline V and J ends were trimmed by 5 bases and 4 bases, with 9 bases remaining between them. The DNA of the CDR3 is TGCGCCAGCAGATCAGGGTCCACTGAAGCTTTCTTT. Residues: CASRSGSTEAFF.

This sequence joins TRBV6-6 and TRBJ2-7; 8 bases fit TRBD1. CDR3 size: 13 residues. From germline, CDR1 is MNHNY and CDR2 SVGAGI (reference sequence). Unmatched junction bases numbered 2, after V lost 6 bases and J lost 1 base. The DNA for the CDR3 is TGTGCCAGCAGGCACAGGGGGTCCTACGAGCAGTACGTC. Translation gives CASRHRGSYEQYV.

This chain uses TRBV5-1 with TRBJ2-2, with 10 bases lining up with TRBD1. With 4 bases clipped from V and 6 bases from J, the junction kept 6 bases outside the gene matches. There are 15 residues in the CDR3. Germline V gene lookup returns CDR1 SGHRS and CDR2 YFSETQ. The CDR3 region has the DNA TGCGCCAGCAGCCCAGGGACAGGGGTGCCCGGGGAGCTGTTTTTT. Its translation: CASSPGTGVPGELFF.

The chain recombines TRBV13 with TRBJ1-3; D gene uncertain. Germline V gene data show CDR1 as PRHDT and CDR2 as FYEKMQ (reference sequence). V was shortened by 0 bases and J by 0 bases, with 9 bases between the two germline ends. CDR3 length: 16 residues. The CDR3 DNA sequence: TGTGCCAGCAGCTTAGGCCGCCGGGACTCTGGAAACACCATATATTTT. The encoded protein is CASSLGRRDSGNTIYF.

This sequence joins TRBV6-4 and TRBJ1-1, with D maybe TRBD1 (5 bases). Trimming cost V 4 bases and J 1 base, with 28 bases left between them. The CDR3 spans 20 residues. Germline V gene lookup returns CDR1 MRHNA and CDR2 SNTAGT. CDR3 DNA: TGTGCCAGCAGTGCCCTCGTTCGGCCCCCCCATAACAGGCAGAACACTGAAGCTTTCTTT. It codes for CASSALVRPPHNRQNTEAFF.

This sequence joins TRBV14 and TRBJ2-1; 9 bases fit TRBD2. V gave up 4 bases and J gave up 2 bases; unmatched junction bases: 3. In germline, CDR1 is SGHDN, CDR2 FVKESK. The CDR3 sequence is 15 residues long. CDR3 loop: CASSPGLAPYNEQFF. In nucleotides, the CDR3 is TGTGCCAGCAGCCCGGGACTAGCTCCCTACAATGAGCAGTTCTTC.